This entry is about one T cell receptor (beta chain). The antigen is unknown. This entry belongs to a study of OX40 agonist ivuxolimab in advanced cancers. About the research overall: Dosing consisted of intravenous ivuxolimab at 0.01 to 10 mg/kg every 2 weeks. Points from the study as a whole: In the 0.1 to 3.0 mg/kg range, CD4+ and CD8+ blood T cells had expanded clonally by week 6. In the expanded peripheral T cells, antigen specificity was never determined.

Losses at the gene ends were 3 bases for V and 2 bases for J; bases not matched to a gene: 9. Germline V gene lookup returns CDR1 LNHDA and CDR2 SQIVND (reference sequence). This CDR3 spans 17 amino acids. The assay was immunoSEQ multiplex PCR, and TCRdb's table has in-frame clones only and misses some. The sample comprises fewer than 65,000 clones, about 86% of which are singletons, and around 0.6% rests with the top ten. If patients had autoimmune disease history or systemic immunosuppression, they were excluded. The rearrangement joins TRBV19 to TRBJ2-2, with 7 bases aligning to TRBD1. This sample comprised CD4+ or CD8+ T cells sorted from blood, obtained in a trial of the OX40 agonist ivuxolimab. The TCR comes from an adult with an advanced solid tumor such as melanoma, head and neck, liver or kidney cancer. The DNA for the CDR3 is TGTGCCAGTAGTATGGGAACGGGACAGCTTAACACCGGGGAGCTGTTTTTT. Protein sequence: CASSMGTGQLNTGELFF.